The present T cell receptor (beta chain) was sequenced within a study of CD8 T cells in Susac syndrome. V was trimmed by 7 bases and J by 0 bases, leaving 16 bases between them. The CDR3 has 16 amino acids. RNA was extracted with the RNeasy kit, and a quantity of roughly 0.5 to 1 ug was reverse transcribed using random hexamers. Using its own MiXCR run on the immunoSEQ multiplex PCR reads, TCRdb lists one record per CDR3 protein. Of approximately 160,000 distinct CDR3 sequences listed, approximately 93% are singletons. Through negative isolation, CD4+ and CD8+ T cells were obtained, while TEMRA cells were enriched using FACS.

The genes are TRBV12-3 or TRBV12-4 and TRBJ2-1, with D possibly matching TRBD2 (7 bases). The receptor's source is a human donor with multiple sclerosis. The specimen was CD4+ T cells from PBMCs. CDR3: CASTPRGGPSYNEQFF. The CDR3 region has the DNA TGTGCCAGCACCCCTAGGGGGGGACCCTCCTACAATGAGCAGTTCTTC.